These 17 T cell receptor beta chains were all obtained from the same sample, sequenced in a study of blood T cell repertoires in COVID-19 (dated by TCRdb to the early 2020s). Libraries were constructed by the immunoSEQ multiplex PCR assay. TCRdb took this table from immuneACCESS and kept in-frame rearrangements with V and J called. Such tables lack part of the clones; where checked against another copy, unresolved V genes explain under half of the gap, and the rest is unexplained. Within this sample are 200,000 to 250,000 clones, with roughly four fifths of them counted one time only. Jointly, the top ten make up 7.5% to 9.5% of the sample. The sequenced material came from peripheral blood. All receptors derive from an elderly woman with COVID-19, enrolled during active disease.

This sequence joins TRBV7-9 and TRBJ1-1; tentative D call: TRBD1 (5 bases). This CDR3 is built from 13 residues. Deletions cut 4 bases from V and 11 bases from J, with 17 bases between. Looked up from germline, CDR1 is SEHNR and CDR2 is FQNEAQ (reference sequence). The CDR3 loop reads CASSWETGVGAFF. Here the CDR3 DNA reads TGTGCCAGCAGCTGGGAGACGGGGGTTGGGGCTTTCTTT. Using reference TRBV7-9 and TRBJ1-1 for the parts outside the CDR3, the full variable domain is DTGVSQNPRHKITKRGQNVTFRCDPISEHNRLYWYRQTLGQGPEFLTYFQNEAQLEKSRLLSDRFSAERPKGSFSTLEIQRTEQGDSAMYLCASSWETGVGAFFGQGTRLTVV.

The chain carries TRBV4-1 and TRBJ1-2; TRBD1 matches 7 bases. This CDR3 spans 14 amino acids. Germline CDR1 is MGHRA and CDR2 is YSYEKL. V was clipped by 2 bases and J by 4 bases; unmatched bases: 4. This CDR3 is CASSQRTGSYGYTF. CDR3 bases: TGCGCCAGCAGCCAACGGACAGGCTCCTATGGCTACACCTTC.

This chain joins TRBV5-1 and TRBJ2-4; 10 positions agree with TRBD2. The germline V gene has CDR1 SGHRS and CDR2 YFSETQ. V lost 0 bases and J lost 0; bases outside the gene matches: 9. The CDR3 has 19 amino acids. The chain's CDR3 is CASSLGRTSGPVAKNIQYF. CDR3 sequence (DNA): TGCGCCAGCAGCTTGGGAAGGACTAGCGGACCGGTAGCCAAAAACATTCAGTACTTC. Filled out from reference TRBV5-1 and TRBJ2-4, the complete variable domain reads KAGVTQTPRYLIKTRGQQVTLSCSPISGHRSVSWYQQTPGQGLQFLFEYFSETQRNKGNFPGRFSGRQFSNSRSEMNVSTLELGDSALYLCASSLGRTSGPVAKNIQYFGAGTRLSVL.

The gene calls are TRBV5-1 and TRBJ1-2; D gene ambiguous. The CDR3 spans 14 residues. V was trimmed by 0 bases and J by 5 bases, leaving 11 bases between them. The germline gives CDR1 SGHRS, CDR2 YFSETQ. CDR3 amino acids: CASSLESVRYGYTF. CDR3 nucleotide sequence: TGCGCCAGCAGCTTGGAGTCGGTCAGGTATGGCTACACCTTC.

This clone turned up a few times. The V call is TRBV6-5, the J call TRBJ2-7; D is perhaps TRBD2 (5 bases). This CDR3 spans 13 amino acids. The germline CDR1 and CDR2 sequences are MNHEY and SVGAGI. With 3 bases removed from V and 3 bases from J, the gap between germline ends came to 9 bases. CDR3 region: CASSYREYYEQYF. The CDR3 nucleotides read TGTGCCAGCAGTTATAGGGAGTACTACGAGCAGTACTTC.

The J gene is TRBJ1-5, the V gene TRBV30, with 10 bases fitting TRBD1. V lost 5 bases to trimming and J lost 2 bases; unmatched junction nucleotides: 9. The CDR3 sequence is 16 residues long. In germline, CDR1 is GTSNPN, CDR2 SVGIG (reference sequence). The DNA of the CDR3 is TGTGCCTGGGACAGGGGGCAGGTATTTGGCAATCAGCCCCAGCATTTT. Encoded protein: CAWDRGQVFGNQPQHF. Variable domain in full (rest from reference TRBV30 and TRBJ1-5): SQTIHQWPATLVQPVGSPLSLECTVEGTSNPNLYWYRQAAGRGLQLLFYSVGIGQISSEVPQNLSASRPQDRQFILSSKKLLLSDSGFYLCAWDRGQVFGNQPQHFGDGTRLSIL.

This clone was recorded only once. This rearrangement joins TRBV18 to TRBJ1-5, with D possibly TRBD1 on 6 matching bases. V was cut by 6 bases and J by 2 bases, with 14 bases left in between. Germline V gives CDR1 KGHSH, CDR2 LQKENI. The length of the CDR3 is 15 residues. The CDR3 here is CASSPQGGGNQPQHF. CDR3 sequence (DNA): TGTGCCAGCTCTCCTCAAGGGGGTGGCAATCAGCCCCAGCATTTT.

The chain employs TRBV30 and TRBJ2-1; 9 positions match TRBD2. Germline CDR1 reads GTSNPN; CDR2 reads SVGIG (reference sequence). V was pared by 2 bases and J by 7 bases, with 6 bases of the junction left unmatched. The CDR3 runs 14 residues. The CDR3 sequence is CAWSRGLAGNEQFF. CDR3 in DNA: TGTGCCTGGAGTAGGGGGCTAGCGGGAAATGAGCAGTTCTTC.

This chain joins TRBV6-5 and TRBJ1-2; no clear D gene. The CDR3 loop spans 15 amino acids. Germline loops: CDR1 MNHEY, CDR2 SVGAGI. The V and J ends lost 0 bases and 2 bases respectively, with 10 bases between them. The CDR3 spells CASSYSTGENYGYTF. The CDR3 DNA sequence: TGTGCCAGCAGTTACTCGACGGGAGAGAACTATGGCTACACCTTC.

V gene TRBV7-2 combines with J gene TRBJ1-5, with TRBD1 as a possible D gene (6 bases). Trimming took off 6 bases at V and 5 bases at J, with 8 bases between the two ends. The CDR3 has 12 amino acids. Germline V CDR1 and CDR2: SGHTA, FQGNSA. CDR3 DNA: TGTGCCAGCAGGAAGGGGGATCAGCCCCAGCATTTT. Its protein product is CASRKGDQPQHF.

V is TRBV5-4 and J is TRBJ1-6, with 10 nucleotides matching TRBD1. There are 14 residues in the CDR3. J gave up 10 bases and V 4 bases, and 5 bases lay outside the gene matches. Germline CDR1 reads SGHNT; CDR2 reads YYREEE (reference sequence). This CDR3 is CASSNDRGLSPLHF. DNA of the CDR3: TGTGCCAGCAGCAACGACAGGGGGCTCTCACCCCTCCACTTT.

The J gene is TRBJ2-1, the V gene TRBV11-3; 7 nucleotides match TRBD2. V shed 0 bases, J shed 7 bases, and the junction held 0 bases outside the gene matches. The CDR3 sequence is 13 residues long. Germline V gene sequence: CDR1 SGHNT, CDR2 YENEEA. This chain's CDR3 is CASSLEGGNEQFF. For the CDR3, the DNA is TGTGCCAGCAGCTTAGAGGGGGGGAATGAGCAGTTCTTC.

This chain uses TRBV5-1 with TRBJ1-6; tentatively, D is TRBD1 (6 bases). V was trimmed by 0 bases and J by 10 bases, leaving 14 bases between them. Per the germline V gene, CDR1 is SGHRS and CDR2 is YFSETQ. This CDR3 is built from 15 residues. The CDR3 loop reads CASSLAGGSRSPLHF. CDR3 bases: TGCGCCAGCAGCTTGGCGGGGGGCTCCCGGTCACCCCTCCACTTT.

This clone appeared a single time. This chain uses TRBV6-2 or TRBV6-3 with TRBJ1-1, with 8 bases matching TRBD1. This CDR3 region has 15 residues. With V trimmed by 6 bases and J by 0 bases, 6 bases remained unmatched. Germline V lookup: CDR1 MNHEY, CDR2 SVGEGT. In nucleotides, the CDR3 is TGTGCCAGCAGCTGGACAGGGATTTTGAACACTGAAGCTTTCTTT. This codes for CASSWTGILNTEAFF.

This sequence joins TRBV7-2 and TRBJ1-2, with D unclear. V lost 1 base, J lost 8 bases, and 8 bases lay in between. The germline CDR1 and CDR2 sequences are SGHTA and FQGNSA. The CDR3 sequence is 12 residues long. CDR3: CASSLDLGGYTF. The CDR3 DNA is TGTGCCAGCAGCTTAGACCTCGGGGGCTACACCTTC. Based on the CDR3 plus reference TRBV7-2 and TRBJ1-2, the full variable domain is GAGVSQSPSNKVTEKGKDVELRCDPISGHTALYWYRQSLGQGLEFLIYFQGNSAPDKSGLPSDRFSAERTGGSVSTLTIQRTQQEDSAVYLCASSLDLGGYTFGSGTRLTVV.

This chain joins TRBV6-5 and TRBJ1-1, with 9 bases matching TRBD1. V shed 4 bases, J shed 6 bases, and the junction held 9 bases outside the gene matches. The CDR3 totals 15 residues. CDR1 is MNHEY and CDR2 is SVGAGI in the germline V gene. The CDR3 region has the DNA TGTGCCAGCAGTTCCGCCGGGACAGGGACCCCTGAAGCTTTCTTT. Its protein is CASSSAGTGTPEAFF.

The chain recombines TRBV19 with TRBJ1-2, with D perhaps TRBD1 (6 bases). The CDR3 has 13 residues. Trimming stripped 3 bases from V and 4 bases from J, with 9 bases between. CDR1 is LNHDA and CDR2 is SQIVND in the germline V gene (reference sequence). In DNA, the CDR3 is TGTGCCAGTAGTATCACGGACAGCTATGGCTACACCTTC. This codes for CASSITDSYGYTF.